The table lists the clone carrying this TCR beta chain with a few counts. These data belong to a study of T-cell reconstitution after alpha-beta-depleted transplantation in children. Germline lookup yields CDR1 SEHNR and CDR2 FQNEAQ (reference sequence). V lost 2 bases to trimming and J lost 3 bases, with 11 bases between them. CDR3 size: 14 residues. Unique molecular identifiers were used to barcode this TCRbeta library. TCRdb ran MiXCR on the PCR reads and lists one entry per CDR3 protein. The repertoire has nearly 550,000 distinct CDR3 sequences, 15% to 20% of them found once; the top ten carry roughly 3.3%.

The chain carries TRBV7-9 and TRBJ2-7; TRBD2 might be the D (5 bases). This TCR came from a human donor who donated a stem cell graft to a child with acute lymphoblastic leukemia. Sequenced material: PBMCs from the stem cell graft donor, taken from the stem cell graft. CDR3 nucleotides: TGTGCCAGCAGCTTAACTAGTGTAAACTACGAGCAGTACTTC. As protein: CASSLTSVNYEQYF.